This T cell receptor (beta chain) was sequenced during a study of cytomegalovirus exposure and HLA in healthy donors. The wider study: Within the Caucasian-associated ancestry cluster were 65% to 85% of the approximately 390 genotyped donors.

Amplification used 60 Vbeta primers and 13 Jbeta primers. Repertoires were generated with immunoSEQ multiplex PCR, while TCRdb's copy carries only in-frame clones and drops some. The repertoire holds nearly 110,000 clones, with less than 85% as singletons. Germline lookup yields CDR1 MNHEY and CDR2 SMNVEV (reference sequence). V lost 1 base, J lost 5 bases, and 5 bases stayed unmatched. The CDR3 has 15 amino acids. Healthy bone marrow donors made up the donor group. The chain links TRBV27 to TRBJ1-2; 9 bases align to TRBD1. Sequencing was done on a sample of PBMCs. This receptor was identified in a man aged 55 to 69 in good health and CMV-seronegative. CDR3 amino acids: CASSLYGQGIYGYTF. The CDR3 DNA reads as TGTGCCAGCAGTTTATATGGACAGGGGATATATGGCTACACCTTC.